The 25 T cell receptor beta chains in this list originate from one sample, sequenced in a study of cytomegalovirus exposure and HLA in healthy donors. Use of 60 Vbeta and 13 Jbeta primers characterized the PCR. The assay was immunoSEQ multiplex PCR, and TCRdb's table has in-frame clones only and misses some. The sample carries more than 150,000 clones, roughly 87% recorded once. The material sequenced was PBMCs. These receptors all come from a girl under three years old in good health and CMV-seronegative.

A remark on this clone: The junction departs from germline at one end; a sequencing error may be responsible. This specimen includes other DNA sequences encoding the same CDR3. The rearrangement uses TRBV6-1 and TRBJ2-7, with a tentative D call TRBD2 (5 bases). There are 13 residues in the CDR3. Germline V gives CDR1 MNHNS, CDR2 SASEGT. CDR3 region: CASRWVASYEQYF. In nucleotides, the CDR3 is TGTGCTAGCAGGTGGGTAGCGAGCTACGAGCAGTACTTC.

About this clone itself: Compared with germline, one end of the junction differs, possibly owing to a read error. This sequence joins TRBV7-9 and TRBJ2-7; D possibly corresponds to TRBD2 (5 bases). This CDR3 region has 13 residues. Per the germline V gene, CDR1 is SEHNR and CDR2 is FQNEAQ (reference sequence). For the CDR3, the DNA is TGTTCCAGCAGCTTGTCGAGGGCCGTAGGGCAGTACTTC. Translating gives CSSSLSRAVGQYF.

The CDR3 nucleotides read TGTGCCAGCAGCTTAGGTTTCGGCTCCTACGAGCAGTACTTC. The encoded protein is CASSLGFGSYEQYF. The gene calls are TRBV13 and TRBJ2-7; D call uncertain. CDR1 is PRHDT and CDR2 is FYEKMQ in the germline V gene (reference sequence). Trimming took 0 bases from V and 0 from J, leaving 6 bases between them. This CDR3 is 14 amino acids long.

This clone was picked up a small number of times. The V gene is TRBV9, the J gene TRBJ2-1; tentative D call: TRBD2 (6 bases). This CDR3 is built from 14 residues. Germline V gives CDR1 SGDLS, CDR2 YYNGEE. V was cut by 0 bases and J by 2 bases, with 6 bases left in between. The CDR3 DNA is TGTGCCAGCAGCGTAGCGGGAGCCTACAATGAGCAGTTCTTC. It translates to CASSVAGAYNEQFF.

The V call is TRBV5-1, the J call TRBJ2-7, with no clear D. V lost 0 bases to trimming and J lost 7 bases, with 5 bases between them. Germline CDR1 is SGHRS and CDR2 is YFSETQ. The CDR3 has 11 amino acids. The chain's CDR3 is CASSLAQEQYF. As DNA, the CDR3 is TGCGCCAGCAGCTTGGCTCAGGAGCAGTACTTC.

Worth noting for this clone: At the DNA level, this CDR3 is encoded by other sequences in the same sample as well. The chain recombines TRBV29-1 with TRBJ2-2; perhaps TRBD1 as D (5 bases). V was pared by 4 bases and J by 1 base, with 7 bases between. The CDR3 covers 13 residues. The germline V gene encodes CDR1 SQVTM and CDR2 ANQGSEA. CDR3: CSVGTGNTGELFF. The CDR3 DNA sequence: TGCAGCGTTGGCACAGGGAACACCGGGGAGCTGTTTTTT.

The chain uses TRBV30 and TRBJ1-5; D is perhaps TRBD1 (6 bases). Germline assignment: CDR1 GTSNPN and CDR2 SVGIG (reference sequence). This CDR3 contains 13 residues. V shed 5 bases and J shed 5 bases, with 13 bases lying between them. The CDR3 loop is CAWANRDDQPQHF. The CDR3 DNA reads TGTGCCTGGGCCAACAGGGACGATCAGCCCCAGCATTTT. The whole variable domain, remainder taken from reference TRBV30 and TRBJ1-5, is SQTIHQWPATLVQPVGSPLSLECTVEGTSNPNLYWYRQAAGRGLQLLFYSVGIGQISSEVPQNLSASRPQDRQFILSSKKLLLSDSGFYLCAWANRDDQPQHFGDGTRLSIL.

The chain joins TRBV30 to TRBJ1-1; D remains ambiguous. The germline gives CDR1 GTSNPN, CDR2 SVGIG (reference sequence). V was clipped by 5 bases and J by 1 base, with 8 bases between them. CDR3 length: 12 amino acids. The CDR3 loop is CAWGLSNTEAFF. The CDR3 DNA sequence: TGTGCCTGGGGACTGTCGAACACTGAAGCTTTCTTT. The full variable domain, completed using reference TRBV30 and TRBJ1-1, is SQTIHQWPATLVQPVGSPLSLECTVEGTSNPNLYWYRQAAGRGLQLLFYSVGIGQISSEVPQNLSASRPQDRQFILSSKKLLLSDSGFYLCAWGLSNTEAFFGQGTRLTVV.

This clone was found a few times. This chain connects TRBV9 to TRBJ2-3, with 8 bases fitting TRBD2. CDR3 size: 16 residues. J gave up 5 bases and V 0 bases, and 8 bases lay outside the gene matches. In germline, CDR1 is SGDLS, CDR2 YYNGEE. CDR3 sequence reads: CASSVGLAGWLDTQYF. The CDR3 bases are TGTGCCAGCAGCGTAGGTCTAGCGGGCTGGCTAGATACGCAGTATTTT.

The CDR3 bases are TGTGCCTGGAGTGTCGGGGTCTATGGCTACACCTTC. Translated, it gives CAWSVGVYGYTF. The chain joins TRBV30 to TRBJ1-2; D not resolved. Germline CDR1 reads GTSNPN; CDR2 reads SVGIG (reference sequence). The length of the CDR3 is 12 residues. With 0 bases removed from V and 4 bases from J, the gap between germline ends came to 6 bases.

The chain employs TRBV12-5 and TRBJ1-5; no definite D call. The germline CDR1 and CDR2 sequences are LGHNT and FRNRAP. This CDR3 is built from 14 residues. Trimming pared 6 bases from V and 0 bases from J, leaving 9 bases between. Here the CDR3 DNA reads TGTGCTAGTGGGGGGAGACTTAGCAATCAGCCCCAGCATTTT. As protein: CASGGRLSNQPQHF.

This sequence joins TRBV11-1 and TRBJ1-1; no definite D call. Germline CDR1 and CDR2: SGHAT and FQDESV (reference sequence). The CDR3 extends over 14 amino acids. Between the trimmed V and J ends, which lost 2 bases and 0 bases, there was a span of 7 bases. The CDR3 here is CASSLTAMNTEAFF. The CDR3 nucleotides are TGTGCCAGCAGCTTAACAGCTATGAACACTGAAGCTTTCTTT.

The J gene is TRBJ2-7, the V gene TRBV11-2; 10 nucleotides align to TRBD2. CDR1 is SGHAT, CDR2 FQNNGV, per germline. The CDR3 covers 14 residues. Germline trimming cut 1 base from V and 6 bases from J; bases unmatched to any gene: 3. In DNA, the CDR3 is TGTGCCAGCAGCTTAGTAGCGGGAGGCGGCGAGCAGTACTTC. Its translation: CASSLVAGGGEQYF. Full variable domain (rest looked up from reference TRBV11-2 and TRBJ2-7): EAGVAQSPRYKIIEKRQSVAFWCNPISGHATLYWYQQILGQGPKLLIQFQNNGVVDDSQLPKDRFSAERLKGVDSTLKIQPAKLEDSAVYLCASSLVAGGGEQYFGPGTRLTVT.

The rearrangement links TRBV7-8 to TRBJ1-3; 7 positions match TRBD1. The CDR3 totals 17 residues. Losses at the gene ends were 2 bases for V and 0 bases for J; bases not matched to a gene: 7. Germline values: CDR1 SGHVS, CDR2 FQNEAQ. The CDR3 loop reads CASSLLPGTDSGNTIYF. CDR3 in DNA: TGTGCCAGCAGCTTACTACCGGGGACAGACTCTGGAAACACCATATATTTT.

The V call is TRBV19, the J call TRBJ2-7; D might be TRBD2 (5 bases). With 5 bases removed from V and 2 bases from J, the gap between germline ends came to 10 bases. This CDR3 spans 13 amino acids. The germline CDR1 and CDR2 sequences are LNHDA and SQIVND (reference sequence). The DNA for the CDR3 is TGTGCCAGTAGTTTCCGGGAAGCCTACGAGCAGTACTTC. Translating gives CASSFREAYEQYF. Together with reference TRBV19 and TRBJ2-7, the CDR3 gives the full variable domain: DGGITQSPKYLFRKEGQNVTLSCEQNLNHDAMYWYRQDPGQGLRLIYYSQIVNDFQKGDIAEGYSVSREKKESFPLTVTSAQKNPTAFYLCASSFREAYEQYFGPGTRLTVT.

The chain employs TRBV4-2 and TRBJ2-1, with 9 nucleotides matching TRBD2. Germline assignment: CDR1 LGHNA and CDR2 YNFKEQ. This CDR3 is built from 14 residues. Trimming cost V 4 bases and J 9 bases; bases outside gene matches: 7. DNA for the CDR3: TGTGCCAGCAGCCTGCGGGGGGGCCAGGGTGAGCAGTTCTTC. Translation: CASSLRGGQGEQFF.

The chain links TRBV5-4 to TRBJ1-2; 10 nucleotides line up with TRBD1. CDR1 is SGHNT, CDR2 YYREEE, per germline (reference sequence). The CDR3 length is 13 residues. Trimming cost V 4 bases and J 7 bases; bases outside gene matches: 4. The CDR3 coding sequence is TGTGCCAGCAGCCAGGGACAGGGGTTTGGCTACACCTTC. Its translation: CASSQGQGFGYTF.

The chain joins TRBV12-5 to TRBJ1-1; D not certain. V was shortened by 0 bases and J by 3 bases, with 8 bases between the two germline ends. The V gene's germline CDR1 is LGHNT and CDR2 FRNRAP. This CDR3 is built from 14 residues. CDR3 nucleotide sequence: TGTGCTAGTGGTTTGGTTCGCCGAGACACTGAAGCTTTCTTT. This sequence encodes CASGLVRRDTEAFF.

The rearrangement uses TRBV9 and TRBJ2-5; 11 bases match TRBD2. There are 15 residues in the CDR3. Germline assignment: CDR1 SGDLS and CDR2 YYNGEE. V lost 2 bases and J lost 2; bases outside the gene matches: 2. CDR3 in DNA: TGTGCCAGCAGCGTCTCTAGCGGGGGGCAAGAGACCCAGTACTTC. It is translated as CASSVSSGGQETQYF.

The V and J genes are TRBV10-1 and TRBJ2-5; tentative D call: TRBD2 (5 bases). The last part of the DNA fits TRBJ2-7 better; the J call may be wrong. CDR3 size: 16 residues. Germline CDR1 and CDR2: WNHNN and SYGVQD (reference sequence). CDR3 bases: TGCGCCAGCAGTGTGAAGGGAGCCCCATCCGCCTACGAGCAGTACTTC. The encoded protein is CASSVKGAPSAYEQYF.

CDR3 coding DNA: TGTGCCAGCAGCGGAGGATTCATGAACACTGAAGCTTTCTTT. It codes for CASSGGFMNTEAFF. V and J are TRBV7-9 and TRBJ1-1; D unresolved. This CDR3 spans 14 amino acids. V was trimmed by 5 bases and J by 0 bases, leaving 10 bases between them. The germline CDR1 and CDR2 sequences are SEHNR and FQNEAQ (reference sequence). The full variable domain, completed using reference TRBV7-9 and TRBJ1-1, is DTGVSQNPRHKITKRGQNVTFRCDPISEHNRLYWYRQTLGQGPEFLTYFQNEAQLEKSRLLSDRFSAERPKGSFSTLEIQRTEQGDSAMYLCASSGGFMNTEAFFGQGTRLTVV.

The CDR3 spells CAISTGRGETQYF. The CDR3 DNA reads TGTGCCATCAGTACAGGGCGTGGGGAGACCCAGTACTTC. The gene calls are TRBV10-3 and TRBJ2-5; a weak D match, TRBD1 (6 bases). V gave up 5 bases and J gave up 5 bases, with 12 bases separating them. The CDR3 extends over 13 amino acids. Looked up from germline, CDR1 is ENHRY and CDR2 is SYGVKD.

This clone has just a few counts. The chain has TRBV30 and TRBJ2-7, with 11 bases that match TRBD2. Looked up from germline, CDR1 is GTSNPN and CDR2 is SVGIG (reference sequence). The CDR3 extends over 14 amino acids. The trim removed 3 bases at V and 5 bases at J, leaving 6 bases unmatched. CDR3 residues: CAWRLAGGPDEQYF. CDR3 sequence (DNA): TGTGCCTGGAGATTAGCGGGAGGGCCGGACGAGCAGTACTTC.

This clone was recorded once. The chain uses TRBV11-2 and TRBJ2-3, with D tentatively TRBD2 (6 bases). The CDR3 covers 15 residues. Per germline, CDR1 SGHAT and CDR2 FQNNGV. The V gene lost 5 bases and the J gene lost 0 bases, with 12 bases spanning the gap. CDR3 loop: CASSTRLGSTDTQYF. For the CDR3, the DNA is TGTGCCAGCAGCACTCGACTAGGGAGCACAGATACGCAGTATTTT.

This clone was found once. V gene TRBV7-2 combines with J gene TRBJ2-1, with D unresolved. Germline V CDR1 and CDR2: SGHTA, FQGNSA. There are 13 residues in the CDR3. Trimming shortened V by 0 bases and J by 6 bases, and 6 bases separated the two germline ends. In DNA form, the CDR3 reads TGTGCCAGCAGCTTAGCCCTCCCCAATGAGCAGTTCTTC. Translation gives CASSLALPNEQFF.